This T cell receptor (beta chain) appears in the sequencing data of a study of shared clonotypes between healthy human individuals. A remark on this clone: Antigen specificity is unknown. Other DNA sequences in this sample translate to the same CDR3.

The study, taken as a whole, reports: The generation probabilities recorded for non-shared clonotypes fell below those of clonotypes shared by all four donors. Enrolling few donors narrowed the genetic and exposure-history diversity that was represented.

The germline V gene encodes CDR1 MDHEN and CDR2 SYDVKM. V was trimmed by 3 bases and J by 4 bases, leaving 10 bases between them. CDR3 length equals 13 residues. The assay was immunoSEQ multiplex PCR, and TCRdb's table has in-frame clones only and misses some. The sample yields about 2 million clones, over 85% seen once. Sequenced sample: naive CD4+ T cells sorted from blood. Subset meaning: CD45RA+ positively selected. This chain links TRBV28 with TRBJ2-7, with D possibly being TRBD1 or TRBD2 (5 bases each). The receptor's source is a man aged 18 to 30 in good health. CDR3 DNA: TGTGCCAGCAGTTTTGGGACCAGTTACGAGCAGTACTTC. Translated: CASSFGTSYEQYF.